Given below is one T cell receptor beta chain in context. This may arise from a read error, as a much more abundant clone is one base away. The library was built from about 400 ng RNA with molecular barcoded adaptors for alpha/delta and beta/gamma chains. From the reads, TCRdb called clonotypes with MiXCR, one entry per CDR3 protein. The data show more than 100,000 distinct CDR3 sequences, roughly 13% seen once. This sample is part of a study of read filtering for tumor transcriptome and immune sequencing. Sequenced input: a population of CD138-negative cells sorted from bone marrow. This sequence was found in a donor at least 40 years old with multiple myeloma.

The CDR3 spells CATKDSGQPQHF. The CDR3 nucleotides read TGTGCCACCAAGGATTCCGGTCAGCCCCAGCATTTT. This chain connects TRBV6-2 or TRBV6-3 to TRBJ1-5; D gene ambiguous. From germline, CDR1 is MNHEY and CDR2 SVGEGT. Trimming cost V 10 bases and J 6 bases, with 13 bases left between them. The CDR3 extends over 12 amino acids.